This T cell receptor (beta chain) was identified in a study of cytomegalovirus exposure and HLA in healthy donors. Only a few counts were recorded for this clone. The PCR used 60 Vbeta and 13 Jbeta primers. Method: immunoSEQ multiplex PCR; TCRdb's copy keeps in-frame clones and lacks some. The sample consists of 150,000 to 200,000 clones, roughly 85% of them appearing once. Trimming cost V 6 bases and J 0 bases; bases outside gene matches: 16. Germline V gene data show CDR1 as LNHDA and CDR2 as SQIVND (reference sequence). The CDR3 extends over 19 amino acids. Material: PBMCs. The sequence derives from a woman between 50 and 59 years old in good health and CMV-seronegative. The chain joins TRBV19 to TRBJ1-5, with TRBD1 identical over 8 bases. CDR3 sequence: CASSPHLGQVRNSNQPQHF. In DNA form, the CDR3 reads TGTGCCAGTAGCCCTCACCTGGGACAGGTCCGAAATAGCAATCAGCCCCAGCATTTT.